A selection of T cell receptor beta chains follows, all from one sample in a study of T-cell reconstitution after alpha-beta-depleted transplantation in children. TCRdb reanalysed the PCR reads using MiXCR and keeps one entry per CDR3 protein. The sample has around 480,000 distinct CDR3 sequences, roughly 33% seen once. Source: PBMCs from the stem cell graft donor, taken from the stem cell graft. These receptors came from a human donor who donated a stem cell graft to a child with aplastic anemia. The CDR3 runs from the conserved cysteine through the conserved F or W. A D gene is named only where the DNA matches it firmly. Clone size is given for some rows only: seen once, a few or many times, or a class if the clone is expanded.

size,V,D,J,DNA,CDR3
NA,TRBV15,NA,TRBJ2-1,TGTGCCACCAGCAGGAATATCGATGAGCAGTTCTTC,CATSRNIDEQFF
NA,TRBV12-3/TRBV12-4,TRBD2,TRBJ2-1,TGTGCCAGCAGTTTGGGACTAGCGGGAAAGGGTTTCAATGAGCAGTTCTTC,CASSLGLAGKGFNEQFF
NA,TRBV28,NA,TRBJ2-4,TGTGCCAGCAGTTTAGGCGGAGCTCGAGGGGACATTCAGTACTTC,CASSLGGARGDIQYF
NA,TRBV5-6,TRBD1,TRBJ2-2,TGTGCCAGCAGCCGTTTCGTGACAGGGGGCACCGGGGAGCTGTTTTTT,CASSRFVTGGTGELFF
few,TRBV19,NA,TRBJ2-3,TGTGCCAGTAGTGGCCAGGGTGCGGATACGCAGTATTTT,CASSGQGADTQYF
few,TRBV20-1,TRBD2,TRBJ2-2,TGCAGTGCCGGCGAGACTAGCGGTACCGGGGAGCTGTTTTTT,CSAGETSGTGELFF
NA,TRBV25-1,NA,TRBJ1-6,TGTGCCAGCAGTGTTAAGGGCTTCGGTTCACCCCTCCACTTT,CASSVKGFGSPLHF
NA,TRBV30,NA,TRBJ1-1,TGTGCCTGGACGCGGACGATGAACACTGAAGCTTTCTTT,CAWTRTMNTEAFF
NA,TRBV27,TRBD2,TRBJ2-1,TGTGCCAGCAGTTCCCGAGTAGCGGGAGGGTCCTACAATGAGCAGTTCTTC,CASSSRVAGGSYNEQFF
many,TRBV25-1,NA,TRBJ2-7,TGTGCCAGCGATCAGGGCTACGAGCAGTACTTC,CASDQGYEQYF
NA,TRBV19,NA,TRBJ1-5,TGTGCCAGTAGTATCCGACCGGACAATCAGCCCCAGCATTTT,CASSIRPDNQPQHF
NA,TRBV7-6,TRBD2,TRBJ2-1,TGTGCCAGCAGCCCCAGCCCTGCGGGAGGGCCCAATGAGCAGTTCTTC,CASSPSPAGGPNEQFF
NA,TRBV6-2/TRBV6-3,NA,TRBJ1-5,TGTGCCAGCAGTTGGGCAGTGGGTCATCCCCAGCATTTT,CASSWAVGHPQHF
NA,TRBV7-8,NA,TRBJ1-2,TGTGCCAGCAGCTTAGCGGAGGGCAGGAGTGGCTACACCTTC,CASSLAEGRSGYTF
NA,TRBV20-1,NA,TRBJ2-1,TGCAGTGCTAGAGCACCACAGAGGAATGAGCAGTTCTTC,CSARAPQRNEQFF
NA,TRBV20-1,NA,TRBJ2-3,TGCAGTGCCTCCCGGAGGCCCACAGATACGCAGTATTTT,CSASRRPTDTQYF
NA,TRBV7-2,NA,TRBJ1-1,TGTGCCAGCAGCCAGACACCTCGGGGCACTGAAGCTTTCTTT,CASSQTPRGTEAFF
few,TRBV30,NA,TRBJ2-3,TGTGCCTGGAGGACGACCATAGCGATGTCAGATACGCAGTATTTT,CAWRTTIAMSDTQYF
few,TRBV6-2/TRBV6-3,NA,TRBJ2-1,TGTGCCAGCAGTTACTTGCAGGAGTACAATGAGCAGTTCTTC,CASSYLQEYNEQFF
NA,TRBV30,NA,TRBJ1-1,TGTGCCTGGAGTGTCGGGGGTTTCAGCAACACTGAAGCTTTCTTT,CAWSVGGFSNTEAFF
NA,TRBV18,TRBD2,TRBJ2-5,TGTGCCAGCTCACCCGCGGGAGCTGGGACCCAGTACTTC,CASSPAGAGTQYF
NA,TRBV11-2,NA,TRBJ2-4,TGTGCCAGCAGCTACGGGGTGGCCAAAAACATTCAGTACTTC,CASSYGVAKNIQYF
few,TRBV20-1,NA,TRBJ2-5,TGCAGTGTCCCGTCACTCTTGGGGACCCAGTACTTC,CSVPSLLGTQYF
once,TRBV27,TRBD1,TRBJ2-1,TGTGCCAGCAACCCCCGGGGACAGACCTACAATGAGCAGTTCTTC,CASNPRGQTYNEQFF
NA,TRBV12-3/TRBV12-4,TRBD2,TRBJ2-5,TGTGCCAGCAGGGGGACTAGCGGGCCTCAAGAGACCCAGTACTTC,CASRGTSGPQETQYF
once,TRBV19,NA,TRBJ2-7,TGTGCCAGTACGGGGGCCTCCTACGAGCAGTACTTC,CASTGASYEQYF
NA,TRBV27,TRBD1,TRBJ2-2,TGTGCCAGCAGTTTATATGACAGGGGGTCCGGGGAGCTGTTTTTT,CASSLYDRGSGELFF
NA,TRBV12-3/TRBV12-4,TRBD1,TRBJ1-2,TGTGCCAGCAGTGGCCCGGCAGGGGGCTATGGCTACACCTTC,CASSGPAGGYGYTF
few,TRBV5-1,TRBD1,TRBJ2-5,TGCGCCAGCAGCTTGGGAAGGGGGCCATTGACTTTAGAGACCCAGTACTTC,CASSLGRGPLTLETQYF
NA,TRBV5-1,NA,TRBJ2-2,TGCGCCAGCAGCATAACAGGGATCCACACCGGGGAGCTGTTTTTT,CASSITGIHTGELFF
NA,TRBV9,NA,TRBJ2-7,TGTGCCAGCAGCGTAGGGACTACCTACGAGCAGTACTTC,CASSVGTTYEQYF
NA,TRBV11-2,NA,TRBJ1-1,TGTGCCAGCGAACCACAGCTAAACACTGAAGCTTTCTTT,CASEPQLNTEAFF
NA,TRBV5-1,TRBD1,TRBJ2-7,TGCGCCAGCAGCACGGACAGGGGGCTCTACGAGCAGTACTTC,CASSTDRGLYEQYF
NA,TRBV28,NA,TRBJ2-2,TGTGCCAGCAGTCCGGGGATCCCACGACCCGGGGAGCTGTTTTTT,CASSPGIPRPGELFF
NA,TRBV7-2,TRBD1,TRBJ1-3,TGTGCCAGCAGCTCCGGACAGGGCAGCGCGAACACCATATATTTT,CASSSGQGSANTIYF
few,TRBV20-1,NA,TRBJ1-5,TGCAGTGCTAGAGAAACAGGGAGGAGCAATCAGCCCCAGCATTTT,CSARETGRSNQPQHF
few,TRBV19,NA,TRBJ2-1,TGTGCCAGTAAATTCCCCGGTAGGAATGAGCAGTTCTTC,CASKFPGRNEQFF
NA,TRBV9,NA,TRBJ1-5,TGTGCCAGCAGCGCGGGGAACGATGCGGGCAATCAGCCCCAGCATTTT,CASSAGNDAGNQPQHF
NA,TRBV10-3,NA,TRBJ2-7,TGTGCCGCGGGCGGCGGCTCCTACGAGCAGTACTTC,CAAGGGSYEQYF
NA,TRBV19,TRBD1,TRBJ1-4,TGTGCCAGTAGGGGACAGGGAGAGAGTGAAAAACTGTTTTTT,CASRGQGESEKLFF
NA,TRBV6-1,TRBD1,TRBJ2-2,TGTGCCAGCAGGGAGGGGACAGGGGCCATCGCCGGGGAGCTGTTTTTT,CASREGTGAIAGELFF
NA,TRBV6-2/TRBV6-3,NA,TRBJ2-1,TGTGCCATCAGTTACCTGGCAGCAAACAATGAGCAGTTCTTC,CAISYLAANNEQFF
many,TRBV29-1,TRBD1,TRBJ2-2,TGCAGCGCCCGGTCAGGGGGCACCGGGGAGCTGTTTTTT,CSARSGGTGELFF
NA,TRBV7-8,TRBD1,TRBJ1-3,TGTGCCAGCAGCCCGCCGACAGGGCGTGGAAACACCATATATTTT,CASSPPTGRGNTIYF
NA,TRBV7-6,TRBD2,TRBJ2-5,TGTGCCAGCAGCTTCGACGGGAGGGCCCAGTACTTC,CASSFDGRAQYF